The 9 T cell receptor beta chains given below trace back to one sample, sequenced in a study of tumor-infiltrating lymphocytes in oesophageal squamous cell carcinoma. MiXCR, applied by TCRdb to the PCR reads, yields one record per CDR3 protein. The table lists about 24,000 distinct CDR3 sequences, roughly 40% of them singletons. The sequenced material came from esophageal tumor tissue. These TCRs come from a male donor with esophageal squamous cell carcinoma.

This clonotype was recorded at least ten times. A read error may account for a junction end that differs from germline. This CDR3 is CASSHAPPGTANTIYF. The CDR3 DNA reads as TGTGCTAGCAGCCATGCGCCGCCCGGGACAGCAAACACCATATATTTT. The chain has TRBV7-7 and TRBJ1-3; TRBD1 agrees at 7 bases. Per germline, CDR1 SSHAT and CDR2 FNYEAQ (reference sequence). The CDR3 spans 16 residues.

This clonotype was detected ten times or more. The CDR3 loop reads CASSLGAGTEAFF. The CDR3 region has the DNA TGTGCCAGCAGCTTAGGAGCGGGCACTGAAGCTTTCTTT. The chain links TRBV7-9 to TRBJ1-1; D gene ambiguous. The CDR3 runs to 13 residues. V lost 1 base, J lost 4 bases, and 7 bases lay in between. In germline, CDR1 is SEHNR, CDR2 FQNEAQ (reference sequence).

This clonotype was picked up a small number of times. This CDR3 is missing its conserved last phenylalanine or tryptophan, likely due to a read error. Because the CDR3's place on the DNA is in doubt, the DNA is left out and the CDR3 is given as listed by TCRdb. V is TRBV5-1 and J is TRBJ2-6; TRBD2 reflects the table's D call only, with no check against the DNA. The CDR3 sequence runs 9 residues, both termini included. The V gene's germline CDR1 is SGHRS and CDR2 YFSETQ. CDR3 sequence reads: CASSLLSGG.

The V gene is TRBV6-5, the J gene TRBJ2-7, with TRBD1 identical over 7 bases. The J call may be wrong; the DNA end is better matched by TRBJ2-1. The germline V gene encodes CDR1 MNHEY and CDR2 SVGAGI. The CDR3 is 15 amino acids. This chain's CDR3 is CASSYLLQGHVEQFF. As DNA, the CDR3 is TGTGCCAGCAGTTACCTCTTACAGGGGCATGTTGAGCAGTTCTTC.

The chain joins TRBV7-2 to TRBJ2-3; TRBD2 matches at 12 bases. CDR1 is SGHTA, CDR2 FQGNSA, per germline. The junction had 6 bases not matched to a gene; V was cut back by 4 bases and J by 1 base. The CDR3 has 17 residues. The CDR3 sequence: CASSSTSGRWGTDTQYF. Written as DNA, the CDR3 is TGTGCCAGCAGCTCGACTAGCGGGAGATGGGGCACAGATACGCAGTATTTT. Full variable domain (missing parts from reference TRBV7-2 and TRBJ2-3): GAGVSQSPSNKVTEKGKDVELRCDPISGHTALYWYRQSLGQGLEFLIYFQGNSAPDKSGLPSDRFSAERTGGSVSTLTIQRTQQEDSAVYLCASSSTSGRWGTDTQYFGPGTRLTVL.

Many counts were recorded for this clonotype. The J gene is TRBJ2-7, the V gene TRBV6-1; D is perhaps TRBD1 (7 bases). The CDR3 runs 14 residues. Germline CDR1 MNHNS, CDR2 SASEGT. V lost 10 bases and J lost 6, with 22 bases in between. The CDR3 DNA reads as TGTGCCACCGCGGGGCAGGGGGTTAACTTCGAGCAGTACTTC. Residues: CATAGQGVNFEQYF.

This clonotype was observed at least ten times. With a much larger clone just one base away, this may be a read error. This rearrangement joins TRBV7-3 to TRBJ2-1; D gene uncertain. TRBJ2-7 explains the end of the DNA better; the J call may be wrong. Germline V gene sequence: CDR1 SGHTA, CDR2 FQGTGA. The CDR3 consists of 16 residues. The chain's CDR3 is CASSPSVVSSYNEQYF. CDR3 nucleotides: TGTGCCAGCAGCCCATCGGTTGTGAGCTCCTACAATGAGCAGTACTTC.

The J gene is TRBJ2-7, the V gene TRBV6-8, with 9 nucleotides matching TRBD1. Matching the DNA end better, TRBJ2-1 makes the J call doubtful. The CDR3 loop spans 12 amino acids. Germline assignment: CDR1 MNHGY and CDR2 SAAAGT. The CDR3 loop reads CASSGQGNEQFF. The CDR3 bases are TGTGCCAGCAGTGGACAGGGGAATGAGCAGTTCTTC.

In its sample, this clonotype was seen many times. The V gene is TRBV6-1, the J gene TRBJ2-7; 8 bases are a match to TRBD2. The CDR3 consists of 14 residues. The V segment lost 5 bases and the J segment 4 bases; nucleotides outside the gene matches: 7. Germline CDR1 reads MNHNS; CDR2 reads SASEGT. This CDR3 is CASSYGGGGYEQYF. CDR3 nucleotides: TGTGCCAGCAGTTACGGGGGGGGGGGGTACGAGCAGTACTTC.